Listed here are 18 T cell receptor beta chains from one sample, sequenced in a study of blood T cell repertoires in COVID-19. TCRdb's table, derived via immunoSEQ multiplex PCR, lists solely in-frame clones and lacks some. The sample lists over 200,000 clones; over 75% were seen once. The source material was PBMCs or T cells enriched from blood (not recorded which). Receptors were obtained from a woman aged 25 to 39 who had been exposed to COVID-19.

V gene TRBV28 combines with J gene TRBJ2-7, with 11 bases identical to TRBD2. In germline, CDR1 is MDHEN, CDR2 SYDVKM. The CDR3 has 14 residues. Losses at the gene ends were 9 bases for V and 0 bases for J; bases not matched to a gene: 4. The CDR3 DNA is TGTGCCAGTGGTACTAGCGGGGGCTCCTACGAGCAGTACTTC. Translating it yields CASGTSGGSYEQYF.

The chain recombines TRBV10-3 with TRBJ1-2; D possibly corresponds to TRBD1 (6 bases). Per germline, CDR1 ENHRY and CDR2 SYGVKD. The V and J ends lost 10 bases and 0 bases respectively, with 15 bases between them. This CDR3 region has 14 residues. This chain's CDR3 is CATRGWRSNYGYTF. The CDR3 nucleotides read TGTGCCACCAGGGGTTGGCGGTCTAACTATGGCTACACCTTC.

The chain combines TRBV7-9 with TRBJ2-3; D uncertain. Germline loops: CDR1 SEHNR, CDR2 FQNEAQ (reference sequence). The V and J ends lost 5 bases and 4 bases respectively, with 10 bases between them. The CDR3 runs 13 residues. The CDR3 loop is CASSPSVADTQYF. The CDR3 DNA follows: TGTGCCAGCAGCCCCAGCGTGGCAGATACGCAGTATTTT.

The gene calls are TRBV19 and TRBJ1-2, with TRBD1 matching 11 bases. CDR1 is LNHDA and CDR2 is SQIVND in the germline V gene (reference sequence). Trimming cost V 1 base and J 4 bases; bases outside gene matches: 8. This CDR3 has 17 residues. CDR3 sequence reads: CASSIGGQGAKVYGYTF. The CDR3 nucleotides are TGTGCCAGTAGTATAGGAGGACAGGGGGCAAAAGTCTATGGCTACACCTTC.

A single count supports this clone. This rearrangement joins TRBV5-4 to TRBJ2-5; TRBD2 matches 11 bases. The CDR3 consists of 15 residues. After removal of 4 bases from V and 2 bases from J, the junction contained 4 bases not matched to a gene. CDR1 and CDR2 from the germline V gene are SGHNT and YYREEE (reference sequence). The CDR3 protein is CASSPGTSGQETQYF. The DNA of the CDR3 is TGTGCCAGCAGCCCCGGGACTAGCGGTCAAGAGACCCAGTACTTC.

The chain employs TRBV20-1 and TRBJ1-2; D remains ambiguous. From germline, CDR1 is DFQATT and CDR2 SNEGSKA (reference sequence). With 3 bases removed from V and 4 bases from J, the gap between germline ends came to 9 bases. The CDR3 runs 12 residues. CDR3 loop: CSASDGIYGYTF. The CDR3 region has the DNA TGCAGTGCTAGTGACGGGATCTATGGCTACACCTTC.

The chain uses TRBV7-9 and TRBJ2-7; D not resolved. V was clipped by 3 bases and J by 0 bases, with 6 bases between them. This CDR3 contains 13 residues. Germline V CDR1 and CDR2: SEHNR, FQNEAQ (reference sequence). The CDR3 loop is CASSFSSSYEQYF. CDR3 bases: TGTGCCAGCAGCTTTTCCAGCTCCTACGAGCAGTACTTC.

The rearrangement links TRBV5-4 to TRBJ2-3, with 8 bases fitting TRBD2. V was clipped by 4 bases and J by 2 bases; unmatched bases: 9. Germline V lookup: CDR1 SGHNT, CDR2 YYREEE (reference sequence). This CDR3 is 16 amino acids long. The CDR3 nucleotides are TGTGCCAGCAGCCTGAGGGTAGCGGGGTCCACAGATACGCAGTATTTT. It is translated as CASSLRVAGSTDTQYF. Full variable domain (rest looked up from reference TRBV5-4 and TRBJ2-3): ETGVTQSPTHLIKTRGQQVTLRCSSQSGHNTVSWYQQALGQGPQFIFQYYREEENGRGNFPPRFSGLQFPNYSSELNVNALELDDSALYLCASSLRVAGSTDTQYFGPGTRLTVL.

The genes are TRBV5-6 and TRBJ1-2; D gene uncertain. The CDR3 contains 15 residues. The V gene lost 3 bases and the J gene lost 8 bases, with 20 bases spanning the gap. Germline V gives CDR1 SGHDT, CDR2 YYEEEE. CDR3 region: CASSSSGGVKWGYTF. In nucleotides, the CDR3 is TGTGCCAGCAGCTCTTCAGGAGGCGTCAAATGGGGCTACACCTTC.

The genes are TRBV19 and TRBJ2-7; weak D call: TRBD2 (7 bases). The germline CDR1 and CDR2 sequences are LNHDA and SQIVND (reference sequence). V dropped 3 bases and J dropped 3 bases, with 24 bases sitting between them. The CDR3 consists of 18 residues. In DNA, the CDR3 is TGTGCCAGTAGTATGGCGCCCCTGGCCGGGGGGCGACTCTACGAGCAGTACTTC. Protein: CASSMAPLAGGRLYEQYF.

The V and J genes are TRBV15 and TRBJ1-5; D unclear. The germline CDR1 and CDR2 sequences are LNHNV and YYDKDF (reference sequence). V lost 3 bases and J lost 3, with 12 bases in between. The CDR3 runs 15 residues. CDR3 sequence: CATSRSTGFNQPQHF. For the CDR3, the DNA is TGTGCCACCAGCAGGTCAACCGGGTTCAATCAGCCCCAGCATTTT.

This rearrangement joins TRBV5-4 to TRBJ2-3; 9 bases align to TRBD1. Germline CDR1 SGHNT, CDR2 YYREEE (reference sequence). The CDR3 covers 15 residues. V shed 4 bases, J shed 3 bases, and the junction held 6 bases outside the gene matches. The CDR3 spells CASSLWDRETDTQYF. CDR3 bases: TGTGCCAGCAGCCTATGGGACAGGGAAACAGATACGCAGTATTTT.

The V and J genes are TRBV19 and TRBJ1-4, with D maybe TRBD1 (5 bases). Trimming removed 6 bases from V and 4 bases from J, with 12 bases in between. This CDR3 is built from 14 residues. Per germline, CDR1 LNHDA and CDR2 SQIVND (reference sequence). The CDR3 spells CASSFDSYNEKLFF. The CDR3 coding sequence is TGTGCCAGTAGCTTCGACAGCTATAATGAAAAACTGTTTTTT.

CDR3 in amino acids: CAWTIFNRGYYGYTF. CDR3 in DNA: TGTGCCTGGACTATCTTCAACAGGGGGTACTATGGCTACACCTTC. The chain combines TRBV30 with TRBJ1-2, with TRBD1 matching over 8 bases. V shed 4 bases, J shed 3 bases, and the junction held 10 bases outside the gene matches. The CDR3 runs 15 residues. CDR1 and CDR2 from the germline V gene are GTSNPN and SVGIG (reference sequence). Complete variable domain (other parts from reference TRBV30 and TRBJ1-2): SQTIHQWPATLVQPVGSPLSLECTVEGTSNPNLYWYRQAAGRGLQLLFYSVGIGQISSEVPQNLSASRPQDRQFILSSKKLLLSDSGFYLCAWTIFNRGYYGYTFGSGTRLTVV.

V usage is TRBV7-3 and J usage is TRBJ2-1, with 14 bases identical to TRBD2. The CDR3 has 19 residues. Germline V gene data show CDR1 as SGHTA and CDR2 as FQGTGA. V gave up 5 bases and J gave up 0 bases; unmatched junction bases: 9. CDR3 amino acids: CASSLGLAGGISSYNEQFF. The CDR3 coding sequence is TGTGCCAGCAGCCTCGGACTAGCGGGAGGCATTAGCTCCTACAATGAGCAGTTCTTC.

The V gene is TRBV3-1 (or the pseudogene TRBV3-2), the J gene TRBJ1-6; 7 positions agree with TRBD1. The length of the CDR3 is 17 residues. CDR1 and CDR2 (germline): LGHDT, YNNKEL (reference sequence). Trimming took 5 bases from V and 10 from J; bases not matched to a gene: 17. Here the CDR3 DNA reads TGTGCCAGCAGCGACGTGACAGGGAAAAAGGGTGGCTCACCCCTCCACTTT. This gives the protein CASSDVTGKKGGSPLHF.

This chain joins TRBV9 and TRBJ1-4, with 8 bases aligning to TRBD1. V gave up 1 base and J gave up 8 bases; unmatched junction bases: 7. Germline V gene sequence: CDR1 SGDLS, CDR2 YYNGEE. This CDR3 comprises 15 residues. The CDR3 spells CASSVKQGAKEKLFF. The CDR3, as DNA: TGTGCCAGCAGCGTAAAGCAGGGGGCGAAGGAAAAACTGTTTTTT.

The V call is TRBV6-5, the J call TRBJ1-1, with 8 bases aligning to TRBD1. Germline V gene sequence: CDR1 MNHEY, CDR2 SVGAGI. There are 16 residues in the CDR3. The V and J ends lost 2 bases and 1 base, in that order; junction bases with no gene match: 6. The CDR3 here is CASSYKVGQGNTEAFF. The CDR3 DNA reads as TGTGCCAGCAGTTACAAGGTCGGACAGGGGAACACTGAAGCTTTCTTT.